These 16 T cell receptor beta chains came from one sample sequenced in a study of T cell repertoires in cytomegalovirus infection. Their recognized antigens are unknown. Using its own MiXCR run on the reads, TCRdb lists one record per CDR3 protein. The table records some 940,000 distinct CDR3 sequences, roughly 30% of them present only once. Sequencing used cultured CD8+ T cells from PBMCs, obtained from culture after CMV antigen stimulation. All receptors come from a human donor in good health (CMV status not recorded). Some clones in this sample may be carry-over from other donors' samples.

V gene TRBV12-3 or TRBV12-4 combines with J gene TRBJ1-1; no clear D gene. The CDR3 extends over 14 amino acids. V was cut by 2 bases and J by 2 bases, with 9 bases left in between. CDR3 sequence (DNA): TGTGCCAGCAGTTTAAAGCCAACTAACACTGAAGCTTTCTTT. This gives the protein CASSLKPTNTEAFF.

This clonotype has more than one count but fewer than ten. This sequence joins TRBV19 and TRBJ1-5; the D is unclear. Trimming stripped 7 bases from V and 3 bases from J, with 16 bases between. The germline V gene has CDR1 LNHDA and CDR2 SQIVND (reference sequence). The CDR3 contains 15 residues. The CDR3 DNA reads TGTGCCAGTACGTGGGTAGGGAACGCCAATCAGCCCCAGCATTTT. Its protein product is CASTWVGNANQPQHF.

The V call is TRBV7-9, the J call TRBJ1-2; D perhaps matches TRBD1 (5 bases). The CDR3 has 11 amino acids. Deletions cut 2 bases from V and 9 bases from J, with 7 bases between. Germline V lookup: CDR1 SEHNR, CDR2 FQNEAQ (reference sequence). The CDR3 reads CASSLRGSYTF. The CDR3 DNA is TGTGCCAGCAGCTTACGGGGGAGCTACACCTTC.

In regard to this clonotype: Its ends do not fully match the called genes, so a read error is possible. The chain combines TRBV4-1 with TRBJ2-7, with a possible D match to TRBD2 (6 bases). The CDR3 has 14 amino acids. CDR1 is MGHRA, CDR2 YSYEKL, per germline. CDR3 protein: CANSPEGTWYEQYF. DNA of the CDR3: TGTGCCAACAGCCCGGAGGGAACGTGGTACGAGCAGTACTTC.

This chain uses TRBV4-2 with TRBJ1-6; D may be TRBD1 (5 bases). Trimming took 0 bases from V and 6 from J, leaving 15 bases between them. The CDR3 runs 17 residues. Germline CDR1 is LGHNA and CDR2 is YNFKEQ. CDR3 loop: CASSQDVMTELNSPLHF. CDR3 nucleotides: TGTGCCAGCAGCCAAGATGTAATGACAGAACTTAATTCACCCCTCCACTTT.

This clonotype was counted at least ten times. CDR3 protein: CASSSSSGRGRNEQFF. The CDR3 bases are TGTGCCAGCAGTTCGAGTAGCGGGAGGGGCAGAAATGAGCAGTTCTTC. J is TRBJ2-1 and V is TRBV28; 11 bases are shared with TRBD2. The CDR3 spans 16 residues. Germline CDR1 is MDHEN and CDR2 is SYDVKM. Germline trimming cut 4 bases from V and 7 bases from J; bases unmatched to any gene: 9.

This clonotype has ten or more counts. V usage is TRBV7-3 and J usage is TRBJ2-1; D may be TRBD1 (6 bases). The CDR3 is 16 amino acids. CDR1 and CDR2 from the germline V gene are SGHTA and FQGTGA. V lost 2 bases to trimming and J lost 8 bases, with 19 bases between them. CDR3 coding DNA: TGTGCCAGCAGCTTATATGGGGGCGCCGGGGTGGATGAGCAGTTCTTC. It codes for CASSLYGGAGVDEQFF.

This clonotype was detected only a few times. The chain carries TRBV2 and TRBJ1-5, with D unresolved. V dropped 8 bases and J dropped 5 bases, with 19 bases sitting between them. Germline CDR1 reads SNHLY; CDR2 reads FYNNEI. CDR3 length: 15 amino acids. In nucleotides, the CDR3 is TGTGCCAGCCGGGAGGATTGGACCTTCGATCAGCCCCAGCATTTT. Translating it yields CASREDWTFDQPQHF.

This clonotype was seen more than once but under ten times. The J gene is TRBJ2-3, the V gene TRBV29-1; 7 positions match TRBD1. This CDR3 comprises 15 residues. Per germline, CDR1 SQVTM and CDR2 ANQGSEA. The ends lost 3 bases at V and 4 bases at J; junction bases unmatched: 10. CDR3 DNA sequence: TGCAGCGTTGAGACTTCCGGACAGGTATCAGATACGCAGTATTTT. This encodes CSVETSGQVSDTQYF.

The gene calls are TRBV7-9 and TRBJ2-5; tentatively, D is TRBD2 (6 bases). Germline V CDR1 and CDR2: SEHNR, FQNEAQ (reference sequence). The V gene lost 5 bases and the J gene lost 0 bases, with 16 bases spanning the gap. The CDR3 has 16 residues. The chain's CDR3 is CASSHLAGMYQETQYF. CDR3 nucleotide sequence: TGTGCCAGCAGCCACCTGGCGGGGATGTACCAAGAGACCCAGTACTTC.

This sequence joins TRBV4-1 and TRBJ1-2; D perhaps matches TRBD1 (5 bases). The CDR3 runs 14 residues. Trimming took 7 bases from V and 3 from J, leaving 15 bases between them. Germline-derived CDR1 and CDR2 are MGHRA and YSYEKL. CDR3 sequence: CASTWGEVDYGYTF. Here the CDR3 DNA reads TGCGCCAGCACCTGGGGCGAGGTGGACTATGGCTACACCTTC.

This clonotype turned up a few times. V and J are TRBV6-1 and TRBJ2-2; no clear D gene. V shed 1 base and J shed 2 bases, with 8 bases lying between them. The CDR3 consists of 15 residues. CDR1 and CDR2 from the germline V gene are MNHNS and SASEGT. The CDR3 coding sequence is TGTGCCAGCAGTGAAGAAGACACAAACACCGGGGAGCTGTTTTTT. It yields the protein CASSEEDTNTGELFF.

This chain uses TRBV27 with TRBJ2-7; tentatively, D is TRBD1 or TRBD2 (5 bases each). V was shortened by 3 bases and J by 6 bases, with 12 bases between the two germline ends. CDR3 length: 13 amino acids. Germline assignment: CDR1 MNHEY and CDR2 SMNVEV (reference sequence). The CDR3 sequence is CASSLGSGSEQYV. DNA of the CDR3: TGTGCCAGCAGTTTGGGGTCAGGGAGCGAGCAGTACGTC.

The chain carries TRBV7-9 and TRBJ1-2, with TRBD1 as a possible D gene (5 bases). The germline gives CDR1 SEHNR, CDR2 FQNEAQ (reference sequence). The CDR3 contains 15 residues. With 5 bases removed from V and 4 bases from J, the gap between germline ends came to 17 bases. The CDR3 is CASSPRSGAAYGYTF. The CDR3 DNA sequence: TGTGCCAGCAGCCCTCGGTCCGGGGCTGCCTATGGCTACACCTTC.

This rearrangement joins TRBV7-9 to TRBJ1-4; tentative D call: TRBD1 (6 bases). The CDR3 totals 13 residues. Trimming left V 5 bases short and J 8 bases short, with 12 bases between. Per the germline V gene, CDR1 is SEHNR and CDR2 is FQNEAQ (reference sequence). In nucleotides, the CDR3 is TGTGCCAGCAGCGTCCTAGACAGGGAAAAACTGTTTTTT. It codes for CASSVLDREKLFF. Full variable domain (outside the CDR3, taken from reference TRBV7-9 and TRBJ1-4): DTGVSQNPRHKITKRGQNVTFRCDPISEHNRLYWYRQTLGQGPEFLTYFQNEAQLEKSRLLSDRFSAERPKGSFSTLEIQRTEQGDSAMYLCASSVLDREKLFFGSGTQLSVL.

This clonotype was seen repeatedly, ten times or more. This rearrangement joins TRBV12-3 or TRBV12-4 to TRBJ1-4; D gene uncertain. The CDR3 has 14 residues. Trimming shortened V by 4 bases and J by 8 bases, and 14 bases separated the two germline ends. The CDR3 sequence is CASSSRGGGEKLFF. The CDR3 DNA follows: TGTGCCAGCAGTTCACGGGGTGGCGGGGAAAAACTGTTTTTT.